This passage covers 2 T cell receptor beta chains from one sample sequenced in a study of cytotoxic CD8 clonotypes in ibrutinib-treated CLL. Assay: immunoSEQ multiplex PCR; the TCRdb copy retains only in-frame clones and omits some. Of 160,000 or so clones listed, 70% to 85% are singletons. The sample here was PBMCs, taken after 12 months of ibrutinib treatment. The receptors derive from a human donor with chronic lymphocytic leukemia.

Only one count was recorded for this clone. The chain joins TRBV18 to TRBJ2-7, with D possibly being TRBD1 or TRBD2 (6 bases each). CDR1 is KGHSH, CDR2 LQKENI, per germline. Trimming took off 3 bases at V and 1 base at J, with 13 bases between the two ends. There are 15 residues in the CDR3. The DNA for the CDR3 is TGTGCCAGCTCACCCTCGACAGGAGGGTCCTACGAGCAGTACTTC. This sequence encodes CASSPSTGGSYEQYF.

This chain links TRBV10-3 with TRBJ1-2; TRBD1 is a possible D gene (5 bases). The V end lost 3 bases, the J end lost 5 bases, and 10 bases lay between the germline ends. The CDR3 is 13 amino acids. CDR1 is ENHRY, CDR2 SYGVKD, per germline. The CDR3 reads CAISEVGVYGYTF. The CDR3 coding sequence is TGTGCCATCAGTGAAGTAGGGGTTTATGGCTACACCTTC.